One sample yielded the 20 T cell receptor beta chains listed below, sequenced in a study of cytomegalovirus exposure and HLA in healthy donors. PCR used 60 Vbeta primers and 13 Jbeta primers. Profiling relied on immunoSEQ multiplex PCR, and the TCRdb table lists in-frame clones only, not all of them. The data show about 120,000 clones, 15% to 20% seen once. The specimen sequenced was PBMCs. These receptors were taken from a female donor in good health and CMV-seropositive.

This clone was detected a few times. This rearrangement joins TRBV9 to TRBJ2-5; 8 bases are a match to TRBD2. The germline CDR1 and CDR2 sequences are SGDLS and YYNGEE. The CDR3 sequence is 15 residues long. V gave up 0 bases and J gave up 4 bases; unmatched junction bases: 5. DNA of the CDR3: TGTGCCAGCAGCGTAGGAATAGCGGGGCCAGAGACCCAGTACTTC. This translates into CASSVGIAGPETQYF.

The rearrangement uses TRBV6-1 and TRBJ1-6, with D possibly being TRBD1 (6 bases). Germline values: CDR1 MNHNS, CDR2 SASEGT. V was trimmed by 5 bases and J by 7 bases, leaving 12 bases between them. This CDR3 comprises 14 residues. The chain's CDR3 is CASSPVRGNSPLHF. CDR3 nucleotides: TGTGCCAGCAGTCCCGTCAGGGGCAATTCACCCCTCCACTTT.

This clone was seen more than once but under ten times. The J gene is TRBJ2-3, the V gene TRBV5-4, with D possibly matching TRBD1 (6 bases). V lost 3 bases, J lost 2 bases, and 16 bases lay in between. The CDR3 has 16 amino acids. Per the germline V gene, CDR1 is SGHNT and CDR2 is YYREEE (reference sequence). The CDR3 DNA reads TGTGCCAGCAGCTCCAGGGGTACGGGACACACAGATACGCAGTATTTT. It is translated as CASSSRGTGHTDTQYF.

The chain joins TRBV7-9 to TRBJ1-6; a weak D match, TRBD1 (5 bases). The CDR3 totals 14 residues. With 5 bases removed from V and 3 bases from J, the gap between germline ends came to 8 bases. Germline-derived CDR1 and CDR2 are SEHNR and FQNEAQ (reference sequence). CDR3 sequence (DNA): TGTGCCAGCAGCACCGGGGGCTATAATTCACCCCTCCACTTT. Translated: CASSTGGYNSPLHF.

The CDR3 DNA sequence: TGTGCCAGCAGGAGACAGGGGGCAACTGATACGCAGTATTTT. It encodes CASRRQGATDTQYF. V gene TRBV6-5 combines with J gene TRBJ2-3; 10 bases line up with TRBD1. The CDR3 covers 14 residues. V was pared by 6 bases and J by 6 bases, with 6 bases of the junction left unmatched. Per germline, CDR1 MNHEY and CDR2 SVGAGI.

The chain joins TRBV29-1 to TRBJ2-7; 9 bases match TRBD2. This CDR3 contains 12 residues. J gave up 3 bases and V 6 bases, and 3 bases lay outside the gene matches. From germline, CDR1 is SQVTM and CDR2 ANQGSEA. CDR3 sequence (DNA): TGCAGCGTGAGGACTAGCGACTACGAGCAGTACTTC. Amino acids: CSVRTSDYEQYF.

The chain links TRBV28 to TRBJ1-5, with D perhaps TRBD1 (6 bases). Deletions cut 5 bases from V and 2 bases from J, with 13 bases between. Germline values: CDR1 MDHEN, CDR2 SYDVKM. The CDR3 contains 15 residues. CDR3 coding DNA: TGTGCCAGCAGTGGGATGACAGGTGGCAATCAGCCCCAGCATTTT. Translating gives CASSGMTGGNQPQHF.

This clone appeared a few times. The chain carries TRBV27 and TRBJ2-7, with D unclear. The germline V gene encodes CDR1 MNHEY and CDR2 SMNVEV (reference sequence). V was pared by 2 bases and J by 3 bases, with 11 bases between. This CDR3 region has 14 residues. CDR3 nucleotides: TGTGCCAGCAGTTTAAGGCACGGAGACTACGAGCAGTACTTC. Translated, it gives CASSLRHGDYEQYF.

The genes are TRBV5-1 and TRBJ2-5; 10 nucleotides match TRBD2. The CDR3 runs 16 residues. V lost 0 bases, J lost 5 bases, and 7 bases stayed unmatched. Germline V CDR1 and CDR2: SGHRS, YFSETQ. The CDR3 is CASSLGYSGGSETQYF. CDR3 DNA sequence: TGCGCCAGCAGCTTGGGGTATAGCGGGGGGTCGGAGACCCAGTACTTC.

The V gene is TRBV19, the J gene TRBJ2-7, with 8 bases aligning to TRBD2. This CDR3 region has 16 residues. With 2 bases clipped from V and 0 bases from J, the junction kept 6 bases outside the gene matches. The V gene's germline CDR1 is LNHDA and CDR2 SQIVND (reference sequence). The CDR3 sequence: CASSILSGGSSYEQYF. CDR3 nucleotide sequence: TGTGCCAGTAGTATACTCAGCGGGGGAAGCTCCTACGAGCAGTACTTC.

The sample holds a few counts of this clone. The rearrangement links TRBV11-1 to TRBJ1-1, with TRBD1 identical over 7 bases. This CDR3 contains 13 residues. Germline lookup yields CDR1 SGHAT and CDR2 FQDESV (reference sequence). J was trimmed by 3 bases and V by 3 bases; bases with no gene match: 1. CDR3 residues: CASSFTGDTEAFF. The CDR3 nucleotides are TGTGCCAGCAGCTTTACAGGGGACACTGAAGCTTTCTTT. Drawing the rest from reference TRBV11-1 and TRBJ1-1, the complete variable domain is EAEVAQSPRYKITEKSQAVAFWCDPISGHATLYWYRQILGQGPELLVQFQDESVVDDSQLPKDRFSAERLKGVDSTLKIQPAELGDSAMYLCASSFTGDTEAFFGQGTRLTVV.

V usage is TRBV5-1 and J usage is TRBJ2-4, with a tentative D call TRBD1 (6 bases). V was shortened by 0 bases and J by 0 bases, with 13 bases between the two germline ends. CDR3 length: 17 residues. CDR1 is SGHRS, CDR2 YFSETQ, per germline. The CDR3 loop reads CASSLDVGGLAKNIQYF. DNA of the CDR3: TGCGCCAGCAGCTTGGATGTTGGGGGCCTAGCCAAAAACATTCAGTACTTC.

The chain recombines TRBV30 with TRBJ2-3, with D tentatively TRBD1 (5 bases). The germline gives CDR1 GTSNPN, CDR2 SVGIG (reference sequence). V was pared by 3 bases and J by 3 bases, with 22 bases between. This CDR3 region has 17 residues. This CDR3 reads CAWRRGAPGFETDTQYF. The DNA for the CDR3 is TGTGCCTGGAGACGTGGGGCGCCAGGATTCGAGACAGATACGCAGTATTTT.

The chain combines TRBV9 with TRBJ1-3; unclear D gene. Per the germline V gene, CDR1 is SGDLS and CDR2 is YYNGEE. There are 14 residues in the CDR3. The germline V and J ends were trimmed by 0 bases and 4 bases, with 8 bases remaining between them. The DNA for the CDR3 is TGTGCCAGCAGCGTAGACCCAGGAGGAAACACCATATATTTT. It specifies CASSVDPGGNTIYF.

The chain has TRBV7-6 and TRBJ1-1; 8 bases map to TRBD1. There are 16 residues in the CDR3. Germline assignment: CDR1 SGHVS and CDR2 FNYEAQ. Germline trimming cut 0 bases from V and 5 bases from J; bases unmatched to any gene: 8. CDR3 residues: CASSLADTGGRTEAFF. The CDR3, as DNA: TGTGCCAGCAGCTTAGCCGATACAGGGGGTCGAACTGAAGCTTTCTTT. The variable domain in full, with the rest retrieved from reference TRBV7-6 and TRBJ1-1, is GAGVSQSPRYKVTKRGQDVALRCDPISGHVSLYWYRQALGQGPEFLTYFNYEAQQDKSGLPNDRFSAERPEGSISTLTIQRTEQRDSAMYRCASSLADTGGRTEAFFGQGTRLTVV.

This clone was observed a few times. The rearrangement joins TRBV4-3 to TRBJ1-2; 10 bases map to TRBD1. CDR1 and CDR2 (germline): LGHNA, YSLEER. V trimming: 0 bases; J trimming: 8 bases; junction bases outside the gene matches: 6. The CDR3 has 15 amino acids. As DNA, the CDR3 is TGCGCCAGCAGCCAAGAAAGGACAGGGGGGCAAGGCTACACCTTC. It is translated as CASSQERTGGQGYTF.

This chain links TRBV4-2 with TRBJ1-1; no clear D. V dropped 0 bases and J dropped 2 bases, with 4 bases sitting between them. Germline values: CDR1 LGHNA, CDR2 YNFKEQ. This CDR3 is 13 amino acids long. For the CDR3, the DNA is TGTGCCAGCAGCCAAGATTTAAACACTGAAGCTTTCTTT. As protein: CASSQDLNTEAFF.

This clone occurred a few times. V gene TRBV4-1 combines with J gene TRBJ2-7; D is possibly TRBD1 (7 bases). Deletions cut 4 bases from V and 7 bases from J, with 20 bases between. Germline lookup yields CDR1 MGHRA and CDR2 YSYEKL. This CDR3 is built from 15 residues. CDR3 residues: CASSPGGPTVREQYF. The CDR3, as DNA: TGCGCCAGCAGCCCAGGGGGGCCGACAGTTCGGGAGCAGTACTTC.

The rearrangement joins TRBV4-2 to TRBJ1-6; 7 positions agree with TRBD1. CDR3 length: 14 residues. Losses at the gene ends were 0 bases for V and 7 bases for J; bases not matched to a gene: 0. CDR1 and CDR2 (germline): LGHNA, YNFKEQ. In DNA, the CDR3 is TGTGCCAGCAGCCAAGAAGGGGGCAATTCACCCCTCCACTTT. Its translation is CASSQEGGNSPLHF.

The J gene is TRBJ2-1, the V gene TRBV10-3; D may be TRBD2 (7 bases). The V and J ends lost 4 bases and 3 bases respectively, with 13 bases between them. In germline, CDR1 is ENHRY, CDR2 SYGVKD. There are 15 residues in the CDR3. The CDR3 sequence is CAISGGGAVYNEQFF. In DNA form, the CDR3 reads TGTGCCATCAGTGGAGGGGGGGCGGTCTACAATGAGCAGTTCTTC.